Each of the 15 T cell receptor beta chains below was sequenced from the same sample in a study of regulatory T cells in long-lasting Graves disease. The time point is: newly diagnosed GD, antithyroid drugs for less than 3 months. PBMC RNA served as the TCR library source. Libraries of TCR beta came from iRepertoire HTBI primers plus Arm-PCR of CDR3 regions. TCRdb re-called the multiplex PCR reads through MiXCR, storing one row per CDR3 protein. The sample has about 200,000 distinct CDR3 sequences, approximately 18% seen once; the top ten hold 12%. The same specimen was also included in a second study, on T cells in Graves' hyperthyroidism and ophthalmopathy.

Sample: peripheral blood mononuclear cells (PBMCs), taken at new diagnosis, from a patient treated with antithyroid drugs. Source of these receptors: a woman aged 25-40 years with Graves disease.

This clonotype has ten or more counts. V gene TRBV20-1 combines with J gene TRBJ2-4; D possibly corresponds to TRBD1 (6 bases). The CDR3 length is 14 residues. The V and J ends lost 2 bases and 5 bases respectively, with 13 bases between them. The germline CDR1 and CDR2 sequences are DFQATT and SNEGSKA (reference sequence). CDR3 bases: TGCAGTGCTAGAAGTACAGGGAGCGAAAACATTCAGTACTTC. Translation: CSARSTGSENIQYF.

The gene calls are TRBV5-1 and TRBJ2-3, with 10 bases matching TRBD1. V lost 4 bases to trimming and J lost 2 bases; unmatched junction nucleotides: 10. CDR1 is SGHRS, CDR2 YFSETQ, per germline. The CDR3 runs 17 residues. DNA of the CDR3: TGCGCCAGCAGCACGCGTCCCGGGACAGGGGACACAGATACGCAGTATTTT. This translates into CASSTRPGTGDTDTQYF.

This clonotype was counted ten times or more. This rearrangement joins TRBV3-1 to TRBJ2-7; D may correspond to TRBD1 or TRBD2 (5 bases each). V lost 5 bases and J lost 0, with 14 bases in between. Germline values: CDR1 LGHDT, CDR2 YNNKEL (reference sequence). The CDR3 spans 15 residues. CDR3 in DNA: TGTGCCAGCAGCAATACAGCAGGGAGCTCCTACGAGCAGTACTTC. It encodes CASSNTAGSSYEQYF.

This clonotype was found many times. V gene TRBV28 combines with J gene TRBJ2-3; D unresolved. The CDR3 has 10 amino acids. V was clipped by 8 bases and J by 9 bases, with 9 bases between them. Germline assignment: CDR1 MDHEN and CDR2 SYDVKM. CDR3 loop: CASRMGTQYF. CDR3 in DNA: TGTGCCAGCCGGATGGGGACGCAGTATTTT.

Ten or more counts support this clonotype. V is TRBV2 and J is TRBJ1-1, with D perhaps matching TRBD1 (6 bases). Germline lookup yields CDR1 SNHLY and CDR2 FYNNEI. V was shortened by 6 bases and J by 1 base, with 12 bases between the two germline ends. The CDR3 runs to 14 residues. Here the CDR3 reads CASRDRVGNTEAFF. The CDR3 nucleotides are TGTGCCAGCAGGGACAGAGTAGGGAACACTGAAGCTTTCTTT.

This sequence joins TRBV2 and TRBJ1-4; 9 nucleotides agree with TRBD1. Germline assignment: CDR1 SNHLY and CDR2 FYNNEI. J gave up 1 base and V 5 bases, and 8 bases lay outside the gene matches. The CDR3 totals 17 residues. CDR3 residues: CASSRDRVSGTNEKLFF. The CDR3 bases are TGTGCCAGCAGTCGGGACAGGGTTTCGGGAACTAATGAAAAACTGTTTTTT.

Note on this clonotype: Given a far larger clone just one base away, this is likely a sequencing read error. The V call is TRBV28, the J call TRBJ2-7, with 12 bases identical to TRBD1. Germline-derived CDR1 and CDR2 are MDHEN and SYDVKM. Unmatched junction bases numbered 1, after V lost 5 bases and J lost 5 bases. The CDR3 totals 13 residues. The DNA for the CDR3 is TGTGCCAGCAGTGGGACAGGGGGCCACGAGCAGTACTTC. As protein: CASSGTGGHEQYF.

In regard to this clonotype: One junction end does not reproduce the germline sequence, and a read error may be involved. This rearrangement joins TRBV2 to TRBJ2-7, with D perhaps assigned TRBD1 or TRBD2 (5 bases each). Germline V CDR1 and CDR2: SNHLY, FYNNEI. The CDR3 spans 15 residues. The CDR3 bases are TGTGCCGGCAGTGAGGGGTCCCTAACCTCCTACGAGCAGTACTTC. This codes for CAGSEGSLTSYEQYF.

This clonotype has ten or more counts. The chain joins TRBV3-1 to TRBJ1-2; D might be TRBD1 (5 bases). V gave up 0 bases and J gave up 8 bases, with 10 bases separating them. This CDR3 is built from 13 residues. Germline loops: CDR1 LGHDT, CDR2 YNNKEL (reference sequence). As DNA, the CDR3 is TGTGCCAGCAGCCAAGATTTCAGGGACGGCTACACCTTC. This gives the protein CASSQDFRDGYTF.

About this clonotype itself: A much larger clone is a single base away; this may be a read error. V and J are TRBV19 and TRBJ2-2; 10 positions agree with TRBD1. V shed 7 bases and J 6 bases; nucleotides not matched to a gene: 14. This CDR3 has 17 residues. Germline lookup yields CDR1 LNHDA and CDR2 SQIVND (reference sequence). The CDR3 region is CASTSPRDRGLAGELFF. The CDR3 DNA reads TGTGCCAGTACCTCTCCCAGGGACAGGGGCCTGGCCGGGGAGCTGTTTTTT. Looking up the rest from reference TRBV19 and TRBJ2-2 gives the full variable domain: DGGITQSPKYLFRKEGQNVTLSCEQNLNHDAMYWYRQDPGQGLRLIYYSQIVNDFQKGDIAEGYSVSREKKESFPLTVTSAQKNPTAFYLCASTSPRDRGLAGELFFGEGSRLTVL.

The gene calls are TRBV11-3 and TRBJ2-7, with TRBD1 matching 10 bases. Per germline, CDR1 SGHNT and CDR2 YENEEA. J lost 5 bases, V lost 5 bases, and 6 bases had no gene match. CDR3 length equals 14 residues. CDR3 region: CASSMDRGFHEQYF. CDR3 nucleotide sequence: TGTGCCAGCAGCATGGACAGGGGGTTCCACGAGCAGTACTTC.

This clonotype was detected ten times or more. The chain combines TRBV28 with TRBJ1-2; 7 bases fit TRBD1. The junction had 1 base not matched to a gene; V was cut back by 2 bases and J by 4 bases. CDR3 length: 13 amino acids. Germline CDR1 and CDR2: MDHEN and SYDVKM. As DNA, the CDR3 is TGTGCCAGCAGTTTAGCAGGGGGCTATGGCTACACCTTC. It specifies CASSLAGGYGYTF.

In its sample, this clonotype was seen many times. This sequence joins TRBV6-2 or TRBV6-3 and TRBJ2-1; 7 bases align to TRBD2. The CDR3 consists of 15 residues. Germline values: CDR1 MNHEY, CDR2 SVGEGT. V lost 7 bases, J lost 3 bases, and 9 bases stayed unmatched. CDR3 sequence reads: CASTVSGTVYNEQFF. The DNA of the CDR3 is TGTGCCAGCACCGTGAGCGGGACCGTCTACAATGAGCAGTTCTTC.

This clonotype was picked up many times. V and J are TRBV2 and TRBJ2-7; no definite D call. Trimming took 6 bases from V and 2 from J, leaving 5 bases between them. CDR1 is SNHLY and CDR2 is FYNNEI in the germline V gene. This CDR3 comprises 11 residues. The chain's CDR3 is CASRLTYEQYF. CDR3 in DNA: TGTGCCAGCAGGTTAACCTACGAGCAGTACTTC.

This clonotype was recorded at least ten times. The gene calls are TRBV12-3 or TRBV12-4 and TRBJ2-5; 11 positions match TRBD2. The V gene end was trimmed by 10 bases and the J gene end by 3 bases; junction bases not matched to a gene: 4. The CDR3 totals 13 residues. This CDR3 is CATKTSGEETQYF. The CDR3 DNA sequence: TGTGCCACAAAGACTAGCGGGGAAGAGACCCAGTACTTC.